The clone carrying this T cell receptor beta chain was recorded a few times. The time point here: blood at routine non-recurrence follow-up after resection. Frozen PBMC, nontumor lung or tumor provided whole RNA, which was sequenced unsorted. The data originate from a study of spatial heterogeneity in lung cancer. Whole-study context: Samples were donated by 72 untreated early-stage non-small cell lung cancer patients. Sequencing covered available follow-up PBMC samples collected a median of about two years after resection.

The study tagged each TCR cDNA molecule with a unique molecular identifier. TCRdb reprocessed the 5' RACE reads with MiXCR, giving one entry per CDR3 protein. The sample includes around 110,000 distinct CDR3 sequences, 10% to 15% of them seen just once. V was clipped by 2 bases and J by 8 bases, with 13 bases between them. The length of the CDR3 is 15 residues. Looked up from germline, CDR1 is LGHNA and CDR2 is YSLEER. This TCR was recovered from a male donor with early-stage non-small cell lung cancer. The V gene is TRBV4-3, the J gene TRBJ1-6; D not resolved. This sample comprised PBMCs, obtained at follow-up. Written as DNA, the CDR3 is TGCGCCAGCAGCCAACACACCACCTTTCATTCACCCCTCCACTTT. The encoded protein is CASSQHTTFHSPLHF.